Given below is one T cell receptor (beta chain) in context. The entry originates in a study of PD-L1 blockade in urothelial cancer. For the study at large: Males with bladder-origin urothelial cancer constituted about 85% of the 29 patients. Blood samples had a median of 141,255 T cells. At 3 weeks (second dose) and 6 weeks after starting treatment, blood was analyzed.

Time point given: pretreatment peripheral blood. All patients carried locally advanced or metastatic urothelial carcinoma. Sequencing used immunoSEQ multiplex PCR; TCRdb keeps in-frame clones, though not all of them. The sample lists 45,000 to 60,000 clones; 75% to 90% were seen once. This clonotype was obtained from a man aged 50-59 years with urothelial cancer. Material: PBMCs, obtained around atezolizumab (anti-PD-L1) treatment.

The CDR3 here is CASSTTGNTEAFF. The CDR3 coding sequence is TGTGCCAGTAGTACTACAGGGAACACTGAAGCTTTCTTT. The J gene is TRBJ1-1, the V gene TRBV19, with D possibly being TRBD1 (5 bases). V shed 4 bases and J shed 1 base, with 7 bases lying between them. There are 13 residues in the CDR3. Germline V gene data show CDR1 as LNHDA and CDR2 as SQIVND (reference sequence).